This T cell receptor beta chain was documented in a study of blood T cell repertoires in COVID-19. Trimming took off 3 bases at V and 6 bases at J, with 15 bases between the two ends. This CDR3 spans 15 amino acids. The germline CDR1 and CDR2 sequences are LNHDA and SQIVND (reference sequence). Categorization into cohorts depended on clinical history that participants reported. Using immunoSEQ multiplex PCR, the repertoire was profiled, and TCRdb retains in-frame clones only, with some absent. The data contain around 170,000 clones, roughly 80% of them singletons. Sequencing was carried out using PBMCs or T cells enriched from blood (not recorded which). The chain joins TRBV19 to TRBJ1-5; D unclear. The receptor was isolated from a man in his sixties who had been exposed to COVID-19. CDR3 in DNA: TGTGCCAGTAGTATCGGTGTTAGGGAGGGTCAGCCCCAGCATTTT. Its translation is CASSIGVREGQPQHF.